Following are 10 T cell receptor beta chains from one sample sequenced in a study of CD8 T cells in ankylosing spondylitis. Each CDR3 protein is one row after TCRdb ran MiXCR on the 5' RACE reads. The table lists hundreds of thousands of distinct CDR3 sequences, 12% of them singletons. For these TCRs, the target antigens are not known. The study's findings and limits: Ankylosing spondylitis blood seemed to carry a telltale TCR beta motif made of about 8 highly homologous variants.

Sequenced input: blood, either unsorted or a sorted T cell fraction (not recorded which). The source of these receptors is a male donor with ankylosing spondylitis.

This chain connects TRBV9 to TRBJ1-2; D is ambiguous. V lost 4 bases and J 5 bases, leaving 9 bases between the germline ends. The CDR3 extends over 12 amino acids. Germline values: CDR1 SGDLS, CDR2 YYNGEE. CDR3 bases: TGTGCCAGCAGCCCCCAACAATATGGCTACACCTTC. It translates to CASSPQQYGYTF.

The chain uses TRBV4-3 and TRBJ1-1; 9 bases are a match to TRBD1. The J segment lost 9 bases and the V segment lost 3 bases, leaving 5 bases of the junction unmatched. Germline V gives CDR1 LGHNA, CDR2 YSLEER. The CDR3 is 13 residues long. CDR3 nucleotide sequence: TGCGCCAGCAGCCAGTTATACAGGGGGCAAGCTTTCTTT. The encoded protein is CASSQLYRGQAFF.

This clonotype was recorded a few times. V gene TRBV4-2 combines with J gene TRBJ2-3; tentatively, D is TRBD1 (6 bases). Trimming removed 6 bases from V and 2 bases from J, with 15 bases in between. The CDR3 sequence is 15 residues long. The V gene's germline CDR1 is LGHNA and CDR2 YNFKEQ. The CDR3 sequence: CASSPLGALTDTQYF. The CDR3 region has the DNA TGTGCCAGCAGTCCTTTGGGGGCCCTCACAGATACGCAGTATTTT.

The chain links TRBV20-1 to TRBJ1-3; D call uncertain. Germline CDR1 and CDR2: DFQATT and SNEGSKA (reference sequence). The length of the CDR3 is 17 residues. CDR3 amino acids: CCGSSGDLGSSGNTIYF. The DNA of the CDR3 is TGCTGTGGCTCGTCAGGCGACCTAGGGAGCTCTGGAAACACCATATATTTT.

This clonotype was counted a few times. The chain has TRBV21-1 and TRBJ2-7. TRBV21-1 is annotated as a pseudogene. The CDR3 covers 16 residues. CDR3 nucleotides: TGTGCCAGCAGCAAAGCGCTGAGCAGGGAACTCTACGAGCAGTACTTC. It is translated as CASSKALSRELYEQYF.

This clonotype was counted only a few times. Relative to the germline gene, one junction end is altered; a read error may explain this. This chain joins TRBV18 and TRBJ1-4, with TRBD1 matching over 9 bases. Germline CDR1 reads KGHSH; CDR2 reads LQKENI. There are 12 residues in the CDR3. For the CDR3, the DNA is TGTGCCAGCTCACCACCGACAGGGGGTCGGATTTTT. Residues: CASSPPTGGRIF.

The CDR3 region has the DNA TGTGCCAGCACCCTTACAGGGGACAATCAGCCCCAGCATTTT. Protein product: CASTLTGDNQPQHF. This sequence joins TRBV12-3 or TRBV12-4 and TRBJ1-5; the match to TRBD1 covers 7 bases. The CDR3 extends over 14 amino acids. V shed 7 bases, J shed 3 bases, and the junction held 6 bases outside the gene matches.

This clonotype was seen many times. This sequence joins TRBV4-3 and TRBJ1-6; 8 bases are a match to TRBD1. V dropped 0 bases and J dropped 6; count of bases not matched to a gene: 4. Germline V gives CDR1 LGHNA, CDR2 YSLEER. The CDR3 extends over 16 amino acids. Written as DNA, the CDR3 is TGCGCCAGCAGCCAAGATTGGCAGGGGGCTAATTCACCCCTCCACTTT. Residues: CASSQDWQGANSPLHF.

This clonotype was seen only a few times. The genes are TRBV12-3 or TRBV12-4 and TRBJ2-5; D ambiguous. The CDR3 consists of 12 residues. The ends were cut back, 3 bases at V and 6 bases at J, with 8 bases in the middle. The DNA for the CDR3 is TGTGCCAGCAGTTTTTTTCCGCAGACCCAGTACTTC. Encoded protein: CASSFFPQTQYF.

The genes are TRBV9 and TRBJ1-2; tentatively, D is TRBD1 (5 bases). Trimming removed 0 bases at V and 0 bases at J, with 12 bases between. Germline V gene lookup returns CDR1 SGDLS and CDR2 YYNGEE. The CDR3 is 16 amino acids. The CDR3 DNA reads as TGTGCCAGCAGCGTAGAACCGGGACGAACTAACTATGGCTACACCTTC. Its protein product is CASSVEPGRTNYGYTF.